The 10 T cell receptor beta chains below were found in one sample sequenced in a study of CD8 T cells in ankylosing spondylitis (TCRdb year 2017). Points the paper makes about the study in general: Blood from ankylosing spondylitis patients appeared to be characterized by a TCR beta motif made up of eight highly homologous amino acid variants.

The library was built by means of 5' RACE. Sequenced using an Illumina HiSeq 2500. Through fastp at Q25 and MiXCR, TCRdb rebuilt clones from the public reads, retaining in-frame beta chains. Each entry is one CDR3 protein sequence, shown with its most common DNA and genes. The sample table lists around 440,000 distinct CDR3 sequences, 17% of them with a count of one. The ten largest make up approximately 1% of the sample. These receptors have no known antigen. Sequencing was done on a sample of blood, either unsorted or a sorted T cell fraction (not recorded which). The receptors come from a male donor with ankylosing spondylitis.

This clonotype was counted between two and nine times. The CDR3 DNA reads as TGTGCCAGCAGTTACTCTCGACAGACTAATCAGCCCCAGCATTTT. Translated, it gives CASSYSRQTNQPQHF. The chain uses TRBV6-5 and TRBJ1-5, with TRBD1 as a possible D gene (5 bases). V lost 0 bases and J 4 bases, leaving 10 bases between the germline ends. There are 15 residues in the CDR3. Germline loops: CDR1 MNHEY, CDR2 SVGAGI.

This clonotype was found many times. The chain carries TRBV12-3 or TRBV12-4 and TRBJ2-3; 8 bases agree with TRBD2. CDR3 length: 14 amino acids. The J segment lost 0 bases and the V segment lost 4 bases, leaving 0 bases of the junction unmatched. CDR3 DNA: TGTGCCAGCAGTTCTAGCGGGAGCACAGATACGCAGTATTTT. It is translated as CASSSSGSTDTQYF.

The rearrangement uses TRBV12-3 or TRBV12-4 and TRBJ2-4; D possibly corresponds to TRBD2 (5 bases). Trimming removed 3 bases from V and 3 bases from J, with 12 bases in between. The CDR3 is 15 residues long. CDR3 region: CASSFRGFHKNIQYF. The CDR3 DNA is TGTGCCAGCAGTTTCAGAGGGTTCCACAAAAACATTCAGTACTTC.

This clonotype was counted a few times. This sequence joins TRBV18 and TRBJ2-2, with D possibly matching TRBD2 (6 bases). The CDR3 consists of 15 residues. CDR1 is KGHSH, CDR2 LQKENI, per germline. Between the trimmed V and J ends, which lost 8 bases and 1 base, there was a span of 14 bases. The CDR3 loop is CASTRLSGNTGELFF. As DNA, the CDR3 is TGTGCCAGCACCCGTCTTAGCGGGAACACCGGGGAGCTGTTTTTT.

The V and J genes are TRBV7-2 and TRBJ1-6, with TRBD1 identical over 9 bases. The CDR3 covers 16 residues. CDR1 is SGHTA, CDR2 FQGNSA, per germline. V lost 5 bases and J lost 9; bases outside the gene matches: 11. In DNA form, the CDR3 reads TGTGCCAGCAGCCCACGAAGGGACAGGGACTTTTCACCCCTCCACTTT. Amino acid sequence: CASSPRRDRDFSPLHF.

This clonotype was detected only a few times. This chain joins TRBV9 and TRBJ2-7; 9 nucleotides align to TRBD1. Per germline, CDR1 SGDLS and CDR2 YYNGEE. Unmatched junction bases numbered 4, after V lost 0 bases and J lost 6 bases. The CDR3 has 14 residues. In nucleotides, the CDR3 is TGTGCCAGCAGCGTAGGGGGGACAGGGCGCGAGCAGTACTTC. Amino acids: CASSVGGTGREQYF.

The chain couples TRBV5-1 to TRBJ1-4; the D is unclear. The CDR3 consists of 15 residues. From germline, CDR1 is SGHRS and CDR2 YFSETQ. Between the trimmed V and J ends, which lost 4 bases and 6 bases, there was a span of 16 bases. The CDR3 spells CASSRAAQTDEKLFF. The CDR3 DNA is TGCGCCAGCAGCCGGGCAGCGCAGACCGATGAAAAACTGTTTTTT.

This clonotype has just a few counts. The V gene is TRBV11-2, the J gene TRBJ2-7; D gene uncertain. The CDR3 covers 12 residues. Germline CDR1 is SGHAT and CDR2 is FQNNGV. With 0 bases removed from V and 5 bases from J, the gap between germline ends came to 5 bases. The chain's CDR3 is CASSLEWDEQYF. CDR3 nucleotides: TGTGCCAGCAGCTTAGAATGGGACGAGCAGTACTTC.

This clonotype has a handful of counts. As DNA, the CDR3 is TGTGCCAGCAGCCAAGCGGGGACAAGGGGGCGTTTGACGAATGAAAAACTGTTTTTT. This gives the protein CASSQAGTRGRLTNEKLFF. This chain connects TRBV4-2 to TRBJ1-4, with 7 bases that match TRBD1. Per the germline V gene, CDR1 is LGHNA and CDR2 is YNFKEQ. The CDR3 sequence is 19 residues long. Trimming took 1 base from V and 5 from J; bases not matched to a gene: 16.

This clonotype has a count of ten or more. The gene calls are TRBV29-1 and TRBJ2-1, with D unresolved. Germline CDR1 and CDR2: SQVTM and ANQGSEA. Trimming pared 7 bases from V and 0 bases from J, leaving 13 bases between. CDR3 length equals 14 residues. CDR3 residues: CSARPASSYNEQFF. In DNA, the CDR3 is TGCAGCGCCCGCCCCGCTAGCTCCTACAATGAGCAGTTCTTC.